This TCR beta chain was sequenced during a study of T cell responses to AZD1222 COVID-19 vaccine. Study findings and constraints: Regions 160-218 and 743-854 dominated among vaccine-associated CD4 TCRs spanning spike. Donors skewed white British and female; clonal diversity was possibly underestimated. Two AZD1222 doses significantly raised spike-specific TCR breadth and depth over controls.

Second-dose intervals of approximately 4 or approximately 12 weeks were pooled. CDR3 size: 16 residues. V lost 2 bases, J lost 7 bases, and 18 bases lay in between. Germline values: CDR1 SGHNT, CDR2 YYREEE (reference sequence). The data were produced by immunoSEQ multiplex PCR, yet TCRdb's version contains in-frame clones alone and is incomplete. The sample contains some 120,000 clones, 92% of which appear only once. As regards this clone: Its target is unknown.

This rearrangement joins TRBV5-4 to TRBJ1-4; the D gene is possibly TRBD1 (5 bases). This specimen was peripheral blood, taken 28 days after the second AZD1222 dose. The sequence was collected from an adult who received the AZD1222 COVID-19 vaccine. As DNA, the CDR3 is TGTGCCAGCAGCTTTGACGGGGACGGGTTGAGTGAAAAACTGTTTTTT. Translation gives CASSFDGDGLSEKLFF.